One sample yielded the 25 T cell receptor beta chains listed below, sequenced in a study of T cell responses to AZD1222 COVID-19 vaccine. Measured with immunoSEQ multiplex PCR; TCRdb has only the in-frame clones, and not every one. The table lists 150,000 to 200,000 clones, 92% of them singletons. The starting material was peripheral blood, obtained 28 days after the second AZD1222 dose. Receptors were obtained from an adult who received the AZD1222 COVID-19 vaccine.

The CDR3 loop reads CASSLQDEENSPLHF. In nucleotides, the CDR3 is TGTGCCAGCAGCCTCCAGGACGAGGAAAATTCACCCCTCCACTTT. The chain joins TRBV4-2 to TRBJ1-6, with no clear D. The germline V gene encodes CDR1 LGHNA and CDR2 YNFKEQ. This CDR3 comprises 15 residues. V was cut by 4 bases and J by 7 bases, with 14 bases left in between.

The chain joins TRBV6-5 to TRBJ1-2, with D perhaps matching TRBD1 (5 bases). Trimming cost V 2 bases and J 5 bases, with 15 bases left between them. The CDR3 has 15 residues. The germline V gene encodes CDR1 MNHEY and CDR2 SVGAGI. The DNA for the CDR3 is TGTGCCAGCAGTTACCTGGGGGGGGAAGGGTATGGCTACACCTTC. The encoded protein is CASSYLGGEGYGYTF.

The chain is built from TRBV19 and TRBJ2-7, with 9 bases fitting TRBD1. V trimming: 5 bases; J trimming: 4 bases; junction bases outside the gene matches: 6. The CDR3 totals 14 residues. Germline V gives CDR1 LNHDA, CDR2 SQIVND (reference sequence). CDR3 amino acids: CASSPTGGSYEQYF. The CDR3 bases are TGTGCCAGTAGTCCGACAGGGGGATCATACGAGCAGTACTTC.

CDR3 DNA: TGTGCCAGCAGCCCGCCGACGAATGAGCAGTTCTTC. It translates to CASSPPTNEQFF. The J gene is TRBJ2-1, the V gene TRBV9; D ambiguous. The V gene lost 4 bases and the J gene lost 7 bases, with 9 bases spanning the gap. The CDR3 has 12 residues. CDR1 and CDR2 from the germline V gene are SGDLS and YYNGEE.

This clone has a handful of counts. V gene TRBV10-3 combines with J gene TRBJ2-5; 8 positions agree with TRBD2. CDR3 length: 14 residues. Germline V gene lookup returns CDR1 ENHRY and CDR2 SYGVKD. V lost 4 bases and J lost 2; bases outside the gene matches: 3. The CDR3 bases are TGTGCCATCAGTGTTACTAGCGGACAAGAGACCCAGTACTTC. Its translation: CAISVTSGQETQYF.

The chain uses TRBV5-4 and TRBJ1-1; the D gene is possibly TRBD1 (6 bases). This CDR3 has 13 amino acids. CDR1 is SGHNT, CDR2 YYREEE, per germline (reference sequence). V gave up 4 bases and J gave up 7 bases, with 14 bases separating them. The CDR3 bases are TGTGCCAGCAGCCCTTCGACAGGTCTTGAAGCTTTCTTT. Translated: CASSPSTGLEAFF.

The chain employs TRBV6-5 and TRBJ1-4; perhaps TRBD1 as D (5 bases). The length of the CDR3 is 15 residues. V dropped 6 bases and J dropped 7 bases, with 18 bases sitting between them. From germline, CDR1 is MNHEY and CDR2 SVGAGI. This CDR3 is CASSRGRLNGEKLFF. The CDR3 DNA reads TGTGCCAGCAGCCGGGGACGGTTAAATGGTGAAAAACTGTTTTTT.

V is TRBV11-2 and J is TRBJ1-3, with unresolved D. V was shortened by 5 bases and J by 9 bases, with 14 bases between the two germline ends. The CDR3 loop spans 13 amino acids. CDR1 and CDR2 (germline): SGHAT, FQNNGV. As DNA, the CDR3 is TGTGCCAGCAGCCCCAGGCCCGGTGCCACCATATATTTT. It yields the protein CASSPRPGATIYF.

The V call is TRBV5-5, the J call TRBJ1-1; D not certain. The germline V gene encodes CDR1 SGHKS and CDR2 YYEKEE (reference sequence). V lost 4 bases, J lost 0 bases, and 10 bases lay in between. The CDR3 runs to 14 residues. This CDR3 is CASSGNALNTEAFF. Written as DNA, the CDR3 is TGTGCCAGCAGCGGTAACGCCTTGAACACTGAAGCTTTCTTT.

The chain is built from TRBV5-4 and TRBJ2-2; no definite D call. V was pared by 1 base and J by 0 bases, with 7 bases between. Germline V gene sequence: CDR1 SGHNT, CDR2 YYREEE (reference sequence). The CDR3 has 15 amino acids. This CDR3 reads CASSLFGSNTGELFF. CDR3 in DNA: TGTGCCAGCAGCTTGTTCGGATCGAACACCGGGGAGCTGTTTTTT.

This clone appeared once. The V gene is TRBV7-9, the J gene TRBJ1-2; tentative D call: TRBD1 (6 bases). V gave up 4 bases and J gave up 4 bases, with 16 bases separating them. Germline CDR1 and CDR2: SEHNR and FQNEAQ (reference sequence). The CDR3 has 15 residues. CDR3 bases: TGTGCCAGCAGCTCTGGGACACGACGTTCCTATGGCTACACCTTC. It codes for CASSSGTRRSYGYTF. The variable domain in full, with the rest retrieved from reference TRBV7-9 and TRBJ1-2, is DTGVSQNPRHKITKRGQNVTFRCDPISEHNRLYWYRQTLGQGPEFLTYFQNEAQLEKSRLLSDRFSAERPKGSFSTLEIQRTEQGDSAMYLCASSSGTRRSYGYTFGSGTRLTVV.

The chain is built from TRBV27 and TRBJ1-5, with a possible D match to TRBD1 (6 bases). Germline V gene data show CDR1 as MNHEY and CDR2 as SMNVEV (reference sequence). V lost 5 bases to trimming and J lost 1 base, with 15 bases between them. The CDR3 runs 16 residues. CDR3 sequence: CASSPQGSGSNQPQHF. As DNA, the CDR3 is TGTGCCAGCAGTCCCCAGGGGTCCGGGAGCAATCAGCCCCAGCATTTT.

The chain recombines TRBV3-1 (or the pseudogene TRBV3-2) with TRBJ1-1; D is uncertain. Between the trimmed V and J ends, which lost 7 bases and 3 bases, there was a span of 9 bases. Germline V CDR1 and CDR2: LGHDT, YNNKEL (reference sequence). The CDR3 length is 12 residues. Here the CDR3 reads CASKSVDTEAFF. CDR3 nucleotides: TGTGCCAGCAAAAGTGTGGACACTGAAGCTTTCTTT.

V is TRBV24-1 and J is TRBJ2-2, with TRBD2 as a possible D gene (5 bases). The CDR3 runs 15 residues. Between the trimmed V and J ends, which lost 3 bases and 10 bases, there was a span of 17 bases. CDR1 is KGHDR, CDR2 SFDVKD, per germline. DNA of the CDR3: TGTGCCACCAGTGATCGGACTGGGCCGGGCGAGGAGCTGTTTTTT. Amino acids: CATSDRTGPGEELFF.

CDR3 sequence reads: CAAGTGSNNEQFF. CDR3 bases: TGTGCCGCCGGGACAGGGAGCAACAATGAGCAGTTCTTC. This chain uses TRBV10-3 with TRBJ2-1; 9 nucleotides line up with TRBD1. The CDR3 is made up of 13 amino acids. Looked up from germline, CDR1 is ENHRY and CDR2 is SYGVKD. The V gene end was trimmed by 11 bases and the J gene end by 5 bases; junction bases not matched to a gene: 7.

The rearrangement links TRBV5-1 to TRBJ2-1; D remains ambiguous. Germline assignment: CDR1 SGHRS and CDR2 YFSETQ. V was pared by 0 bases and J by 0 bases, with 7 bases between. The CDR3 extends over 15 amino acids. In DNA, the CDR3 is TGCGCCAGCAGCTTGGTCGGCGACTCCTACAATGAGCAGTTCTTC. As protein: CASSLVGDSYNEQFF.

The chain carries TRBV6-5 and TRBJ2-7; 9 bases match TRBD1. V lost 5 bases, J lost 1 base, and 6 bases stayed unmatched. Per the germline V gene, CDR1 is MNHEY and CDR2 is SVGAGI. The CDR3 is 15 residues long. CDR3 nucleotides: TGTGCCAGCAGTCAGGGGACAGGGTCGTCCTACGAGCAGTACTTC. Translated: CASSQGTGSSYEQYF.

V usage is TRBV19 and J usage is TRBJ1-2; TRBD1 matches at 7 bases. Germline V gives CDR1 LNHDA, CDR2 SQIVND (reference sequence). Unmatched junction bases numbered 14, after V lost 6 bases and J lost 4 bases. The CDR3 spans 16 residues. DNA for the CDR3: TGTGCCAGTAGAGAGGACAGGTCCGTGTCCAGCTATGGCTACACCTTC. This encodes CASREDRSVSSYGYTF.

CDR3 region: CASSFGQGDQPQHF. In DNA, the CDR3 is TGTGCCAGCAGCTTCGGACAGGGGGATCAGCCCCAGCATTTT. The chain has TRBV5-5 and TRBJ1-5; 10 nucleotides align to TRBD1. Trimming removed 2 bases from V and 5 bases from J; junction bases left unmatched: 1. Germline values: CDR1 SGHKS, CDR2 YYEKEE (reference sequence). CDR3 size: 14 residues.

This clone was counted at least ten times. The V and J genes are TRBV5-5 and TRBJ1-2; 11 bases are shared with TRBD1. Germline CDR1 is SGHKS and CDR2 is YYEKEE (reference sequence). V shed 0 bases, J shed 4 bases, and the junction held 8 bases outside the gene matches. This CDR3 spans 17 amino acids. In nucleotides, the CDR3 is TGTGCCAGCAGCTTGGCAGCGGACAGGGGGCGCGTCTATGGCTACACCTTC. This encodes CASSLAADRGRVYGYTF. The full variable domain, in which reference TRBV5-5 and TRBJ1-2 provide the parts outside the CDR3, is DAGVTQSPTHLIKTRGQQVTLRCSPISGHKSVSWYQQVLGQGPQFIFQYYEKEERGRGNFPDRFSARQFPNYSSELNVNALLLGDSALYLCASSLAADRGRVYGYTFGSGTRLTVV.

This clone came up once. This chain links TRBV5-6 with TRBJ2-5; D call uncertain. V was clipped by 1 base and J by 4 bases, with 14 bases between them. Germline V gene data show CDR1 as SGHDT and CDR2 as YYEEEE. The CDR3 consists of 15 residues. The CDR3 region has the DNA TGTGCCAGCAGCTTGTCCAGAGGATGGGCAGAGACCCAGTACTTC. This encodes CASSLSRGWAETQYF.

V gene TRBV15 combines with J gene TRBJ1-3, with D unclear. Germline lookup yields CDR1 LNHNV and CDR2 YYDKDF (reference sequence). Trimming shortened V by 0 bases and J by 0 bases, and 9 bases separated the two germline ends. This CDR3 spans 16 amino acids. CDR3 amino acids: CATSREERISGNTIYF. In DNA, the CDR3 is TGTGCCACCAGCAGAGAGGAACGGATCTCTGGAAACACCATATATTTT.

The chain joins TRBV10-3 to TRBJ1-1; D is perhaps TRBD1 (5 bases). Germline V gene sequence: CDR1 ENHRY, CDR2 SYGVKD. The CDR3 spans 13 residues. V dropped 0 bases and J dropped 6 bases, with 8 bases sitting between them. The CDR3 reads CAISESGGSEAFF. CDR3 nucleotides: TGTGCCATCAGTGAGTCGGGGGGATCTGAAGCTTTCTTT.

Only one count was recorded for this clone. This chain joins TRBV9 and TRBJ1-1, with D unclear. V gave up 3 bases and J gave up 1 base, with 10 bases separating them. The CDR3 is 14 amino acids. The germline gives CDR1 SGDLS, CDR2 YYNGEE. Written as DNA, the CDR3 is TGTGCCAGCAGCGCCGGGCCGGGGAACACTGAAGCTTTCTTT. Protein sequence: CASSAGPGNTEAFF.

V is TRBV5-1 and J is TRBJ1-1; no firm D call. Trimming cost V 7 bases and J 1 base, with 17 bases left between them. Germline V gives CDR1 SGHRS, CDR2 YFSETQ. CDR3 length equals 15 residues. The CDR3 nucleotides are TGCGCCAGCGGGGTACCGAGCAACGGGAACACTGAAGCTTTCTTT. As protein: CASGVPSNGNTEAFF. Variable domain in full (rest from reference TRBV5-1 and TRBJ1-1): KAGVTQTPRYLIKTRGQQVTLSCSPISGHRSVSWYQQTPGQGLQFLFEYFSETQRNKGNFPGRFSGRQFSNSRSEMNVSTLELGDSALYLCASGVPSNGNTEAFFGQGTRLTVV.